This T cell receptor beta chain derives from a study of blood T cell repertoires in COVID-19. In the study overall: Nucleic acid was either cDNA or gDNA, and it came from T cells, B-cell-depleted T cells, or PBMCs.

Repertoires were generated with immunoSEQ multiplex PCR, while TCRdb's copy carries only in-frame clones and drops some. The repertoire includes 65,000 to 70,000 clones, roughly 80% of them detected once, and 16% sits in the top ten. V shed 8 bases and J shed 1 base, with 18 bases lying between them. Germline lookup yields CDR1 MNHNY and CDR2 SVGAGI (reference sequence). This CDR3 spans 16 amino acids. The chain links TRBV6-6 to TRBJ1-3; D gene ambiguous. The sequence was collected from a man aged 55 to 69 with acute or convalescent COVID-19. The specimen sequenced was peripheral blood. CDR3 loop: CASRGISSESGNTIYF. DNA of the CDR3: TGTGCCAGCCGGGGTATATCGTCTGAATCTGGAAACACCATATATTTT.